One and the same sample provided the 19 T cell receptor beta chains below, sequenced in a study of cytomegalovirus exposure and HLA in healthy donors. Primers: 60 Vbeta forward and 13 Jbeta reverse. Sequenced by immunoSEQ multiplex PCR; TCRdb stores in-frame clones only, minus some. The sample includes some 200,000 clones, around 75% seen only once; the top ten take less than 2%. What was sequenced was PBMCs. Receptor source: a woman younger than 45 in good health and CMV-seronegative.

The rearrangement joins TRBV6-6 to TRBJ1-1; 7 bases line up with TRBD1. The V and J ends lost 6 bases and 0 bases, in that order; junction bases with no gene match: 10. This CDR3 contains 16 residues. Germline lookup yields CDR1 MNHNY and CDR2 SVGAGI (reference sequence). CDR3 DNA sequence: TGTGCCAGCAGCTCCTTTCCGGGACAGCTGAACACTGAAGCTTTCTTT. This gives the protein CASSSFPGQLNTEAFF.

The CDR3: CASSLVGSLAGISDTQYF. The CDR3 DNA reads TGTGCCAGCAGCTTAGTAGGGTCACTAGCGGGGATTTCAGATACGCAGTATTTT. The J gene is TRBJ2-3, the V gene TRBV7-8; 10 bases line up with TRBD2. J gave up 4 bases and V 1 base, and 11 bases lay outside the gene matches. The CDR3 runs 18 residues. CDR1 is SGHVS, CDR2 FQNEAQ, per germline. Together with reference TRBV7-8 and TRBJ2-3, the CDR3 gives the full variable domain: GAGVSQSPRYKVAKRGQDVALRCDPISGHVSLFWYQQALGQGPEFLTYFQNEAQLDKSGLPSDRFFAERPEGSVSTLKIQRTQQEDSAVYLCASSLVGSLAGISDTQYFGPGTRLTVL.

The chain uses TRBV2 and TRBJ2-2, with 10 bases fitting TRBD2. Per germline, CDR1 SNHLY and CDR2 FYNNEI. The CDR3 totals 17 residues. The J segment lost 7 bases and the V segment lost 7 bases, leaving 15 bases of the junction unmatched. The CDR3 DNA sequence: TGTGCCAGCAACCCCCTGAAGCGGGGGGGCCAGGGCGGGGAGCTGTTTTTT. Residues: CASNPLKRGGQGGELFF.

The chain is built from TRBV11-2 and TRBJ2-7; D is possibly TRBD2 (5 bases). The CDR3 is made up of 14 amino acids. Germline V CDR1 and CDR2: SGHAT, FQNNGV. V was pared by 3 bases and J by 4 bases, with 13 bases between. The CDR3 loop is CASSFSRREYEQYF. The CDR3 nucleotides are TGTGCCAGCAGCTTTAGTAGACGGGAATACGAGCAGTACTTC.

This clone was counted once. This chain links TRBV9 with TRBJ2-7; the D gene is possibly TRBD2 (6 bases). Per the germline V gene, CDR1 is SGDLS and CDR2 is YYNGEE. V dropped 3 bases and J dropped 0 bases, with 10 bases sitting between them. CDR3 length equals 14 residues. The CDR3 region has the DNA TGTGCCAGCAGCGCGGACTACAGCTCCTACGAGCAGTACTTC. Residues: CASSADYSSYEQYF.

In DNA form, the CDR3 reads TGTGCCAGTAGTCCCGGATGGGGGGTTCGAAATGAAAAACTGTTTTTT. Translation: CASSPGWGVRNEKLFF. This chain links TRBV19 with TRBJ1-4; D is perhaps TRBD1 (5 bases). This CDR3 spans 16 amino acids. V was clipped by 5 bases and J by 5 bases, with 18 bases between them. Germline values: CDR1 LNHDA, CDR2 SQIVND (reference sequence).

The chain uses TRBV5-1 and TRBJ1-2; no reliable D call. Germline values: CDR1 SGHRS, CDR2 YFSETQ. This CDR3 region has 13 residues. The V gene lost 6 bases and the J gene lost 5 bases, with 14 bases spanning the gap. Here the CDR3 reads CASTYSPGYGYTF. DNA of the CDR3: TGCGCCAGCACCTACAGCCCTGGATATGGCTACACCTTC. Drawing the rest from reference TRBV5-1 and TRBJ1-2, the complete variable domain is KAGVTQTPRYLIKTRGQQVTLSCSPISGHRSVSWYQQTPGQGLQFLFEYFSETQRNKGNFPGRFSGRQFSNSRSEMNVSTLELGDSALYLCASTYSPGYGYTFGSGTRLTVV.

The V and J genes are TRBV4-3 and TRBJ2-1; D remains ambiguous. V dropped 0 bases and J dropped 6 bases, with 6 bases sitting between them. The CDR3 is made up of 13 amino acids. Per the germline V gene, CDR1 is LGHNA and CDR2 is YSLEER. The CDR3 DNA sequence: TGCGCCAGCAGCCAAGATCCCGTCAATGAGCAGTTCTTC. Translated: CASSQDPVNEQFF.

This rearrangement joins TRBV18 to TRBJ1-4; D unclear. V lost 3 bases and J 8 bases, leaving 13 bases between the germline ends. The CDR3 spans 14 residues. The germline V gene has CDR1 KGHSH and CDR2 LQKENI. In nucleotides, the CDR3 is TGTGCCAGCTCACCCCCCCCCGAGGGAGAAAAACTGTTTTTT. Protein product: CASSPPPEGEKLFF.

Only a few counts were recorded for this clone. The V and J genes are TRBV27 and TRBJ2-2; a weak D match, TRBD2 (6 bases). The V end was cut by 7 bases, the J end by 7 bases, with 16 bases between. Germline V gene sequence: CDR1 MNHEY, CDR2 SMNVEV (reference sequence). The CDR3 totals 14 residues. CDR3 residues: CASKVSGVIGELFF. As DNA, the CDR3 is TGTGCCAGCAAAGTATCGGGGGTGATCGGGGAGCTGTTTTTT.

For this clone: A junction boundary mismatches the germline segment, possibly from a read error. The rearrangement links TRBV7-3 to TRBJ2-1; 8 nucleotides agree with TRBD2. This CDR3 has 15 amino acids. From germline, CDR1 is SGHTA and CDR2 FQGTGA. The CDR3 reads CASRLSGSPYNEQFF. CDR3 nucleotide sequence: TGTGCCAGCAGGTTAAGCGGGAGCCCCTACAATGAGCAGTTCTTC.

The chain employs TRBV9 and TRBJ2-7; D possibly corresponds to TRBD1 (6 bases). CDR1 and CDR2 (germline): SGDLS, YYNGEE. Trimming pared 7 bases from V and 5 bases from J, leaving 16 bases between. CDR3 length equals 13 residues. CDR3 amino acids: CASSRDTAHEQYF. The CDR3 region has the DNA TGTGCCAGCTCCCGGGACACCGCCCACGAGCAGTACTTC.

About this clone: The sample has other DNA sequences that encode this CDR3 too. The V call is TRBV9, the J call TRBJ2-3; TRBD2 agrees at 13 bases. V lost 3 bases to trimming and J lost 1 base; unmatched junction nucleotides: 2. There are 16 residues in the CDR3. Germline V gene data show CDR1 as SGDLS and CDR2 as YYNGEE. In DNA, the CDR3 is TGTGCCAGCAGCGCCGGACTAGCGGGGGGCACAGATACGCAGTATTTT. Its translation: CASSAGLAGGTDTQYF.

This clone has just a few counts. The V and J genes are TRBV9 and TRBJ2-5; D may be TRBD2 (6 bases). The CDR3 extends over 12 amino acids. Per germline, CDR1 SGDLS and CDR2 YYNGEE. V dropped 0 bases and J dropped 9 bases, with 9 bases sitting between them. The CDR3 DNA reads TGTGCCAGCAGCGTAGCTTCGGGGGCCCAGTACTTC. It is translated as CASSVASGAQYF.

This clone was recorded only once. The J gene is TRBJ2-1, the V gene TRBV5-1, with 13 bases aligning to TRBD2. The V segment lost 3 bases and the J segment 0 bases; nucleotides outside the gene matches: 3. The germline V gene has CDR1 SGHRS and CDR2 YFSETQ. This CDR3 has 17 residues. The CDR3 region has the DNA TGCGCCAGCAGCTGGGGACTAGCGGGGACCTCCTACAATGAGCAGTTCTTC. Its protein product is CASSWGLAGTSYNEQFF.

V and J are TRBV2 and TRBJ2-7; 8 positions match TRBD1. Germline CDR1 reads SNHLY; CDR2 reads FYNNEI. The CDR3 runs 13 residues. The ends lost 7 bases at V and 0 bases at J; junction bases unmatched: 2. This chain's CDR3 is CASTGTGSYEQYF. In nucleotides, the CDR3 is TGTGCCAGCACTGGGACAGGCTCCTACGAGCAGTACTTC.

The genes are TRBV5-1 and TRBJ2-5, with D unresolved. The last part of the DNA fits TRBJ2-7 better; the J call may be wrong. Germline CDR1 reads SGHRS; CDR2 reads YFSETQ. The CDR3 is 13 residues long. The CDR3 spells CASSLVATYEQYF. CDR3 coding DNA: TGCGCCAGCAGCTTGGTAGCCACCTACGAGCAGTACTTC.

The J gene is TRBJ2-1, the V gene TRBV7-9, with D perhaps matching TRBD2 (5 bases). Between the trimmed V and J ends, which lost 4 bases and 4 bases, there was a span of 20 bases. The CDR3 is 17 residues long. Germline V lookup: CDR1 SEHNR, CDR2 FQNEAQ (reference sequence). CDR3 sequence: CASSSSPRTGWYNEQFF. The DNA for the CDR3 is TGTGCCAGCAGCTCCTCACCCCGAACGGGGTGGTACAATGAGCAGTTCTTC.

The CDR3 sequence is CASSLVPGMVYEQYF. The CDR3 nucleotides read TGTGCCAGCAGTTTGGTGCCCGGGATGGTCTACGAGCAGTACTTC. This chain uses TRBV27 with TRBJ2-7; D might be TRBD2 (5 bases). The CDR3 has 15 amino acids. Germline CDR1 reads MNHEY; CDR2 reads SMNVEV (reference sequence). V dropped 3 bases and J dropped 3 bases, with 15 bases sitting between them.